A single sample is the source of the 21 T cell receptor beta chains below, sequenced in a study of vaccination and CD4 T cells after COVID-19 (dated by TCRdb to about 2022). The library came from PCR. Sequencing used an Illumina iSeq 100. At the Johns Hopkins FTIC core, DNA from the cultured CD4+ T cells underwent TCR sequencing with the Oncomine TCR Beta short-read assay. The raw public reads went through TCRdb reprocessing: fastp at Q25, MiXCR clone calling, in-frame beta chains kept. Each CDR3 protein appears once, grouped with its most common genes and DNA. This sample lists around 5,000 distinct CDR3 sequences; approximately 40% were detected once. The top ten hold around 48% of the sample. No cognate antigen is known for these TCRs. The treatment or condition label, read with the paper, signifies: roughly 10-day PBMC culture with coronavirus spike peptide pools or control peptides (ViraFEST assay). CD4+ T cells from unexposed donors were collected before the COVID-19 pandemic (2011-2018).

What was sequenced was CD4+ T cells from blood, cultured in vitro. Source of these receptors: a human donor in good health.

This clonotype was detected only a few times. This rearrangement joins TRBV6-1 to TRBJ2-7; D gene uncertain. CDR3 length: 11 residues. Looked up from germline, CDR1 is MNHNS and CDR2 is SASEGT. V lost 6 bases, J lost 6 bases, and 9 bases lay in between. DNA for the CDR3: TGTGCCAGCAGACTCTCCGGCGAGCAGTACTTC. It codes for CASRLSGEQYF.

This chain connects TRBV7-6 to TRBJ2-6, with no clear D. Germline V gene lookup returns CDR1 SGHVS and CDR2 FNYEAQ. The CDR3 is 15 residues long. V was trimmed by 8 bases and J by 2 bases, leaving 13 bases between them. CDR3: CASGPGTTGANVLTF. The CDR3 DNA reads TGTGCCAGCGGTCCGGGCACCACTGGGGCCAACGTCCTGACTTTC.

CDR3: CSARDWGQLTDTQYF. The CDR3 nucleotides read TGCAGTGCTAGAGATTGGGGACAGCTAACAGATACGCAGTATTTT. This chain joins TRBV20-1 and TRBJ2-3; 7 bases are a match to TRBD1. Per the germline V gene, CDR1 is DFQATT and CDR2 is SNEGSKA (reference sequence). Trimming removed 0 bases from V and 3 bases from J; junction bases left unmatched: 6. The CDR3 length is 15 residues.

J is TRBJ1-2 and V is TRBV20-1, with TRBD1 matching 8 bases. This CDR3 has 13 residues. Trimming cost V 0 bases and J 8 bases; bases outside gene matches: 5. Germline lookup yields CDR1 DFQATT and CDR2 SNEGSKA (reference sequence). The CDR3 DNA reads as TGCAGTGCTAGAGATCCAGGGGGCTTAGGCTACACCTTC. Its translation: CSARDPGGLGYTF.

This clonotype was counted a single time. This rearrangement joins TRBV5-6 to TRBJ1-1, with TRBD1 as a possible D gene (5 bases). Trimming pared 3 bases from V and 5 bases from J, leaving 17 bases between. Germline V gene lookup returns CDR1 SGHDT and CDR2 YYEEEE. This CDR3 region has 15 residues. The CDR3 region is CASSSPHKGRTEAFF. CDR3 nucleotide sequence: TGTGCCAGCAGCTCCCCTCACAAGGGGCGTACTGAAGCTTTCTTT.

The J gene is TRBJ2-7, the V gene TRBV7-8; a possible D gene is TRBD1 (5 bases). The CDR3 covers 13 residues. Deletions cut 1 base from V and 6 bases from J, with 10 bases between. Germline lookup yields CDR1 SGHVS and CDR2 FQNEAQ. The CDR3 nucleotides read TGTGCCAGCAGCTTAGAGACAGATCGCGAGCAGTACTTC. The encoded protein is CASSLETDREQYF.

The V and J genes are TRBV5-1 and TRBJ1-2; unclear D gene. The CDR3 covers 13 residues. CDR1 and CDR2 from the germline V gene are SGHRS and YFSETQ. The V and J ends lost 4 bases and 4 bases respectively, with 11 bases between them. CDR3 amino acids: CASSDRRSYGYTF. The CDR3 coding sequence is TGCGCCAGCAGCGACCGCAGGTCCTATGGCTACACCTTC.

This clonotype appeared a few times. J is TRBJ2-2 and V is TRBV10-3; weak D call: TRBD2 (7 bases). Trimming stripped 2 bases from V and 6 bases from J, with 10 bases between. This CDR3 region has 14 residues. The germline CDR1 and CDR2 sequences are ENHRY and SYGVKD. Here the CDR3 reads CAISEIGGAGELFF. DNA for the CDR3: TGTGCCATCAGTGAGATAGGGGGGGCCGGGGAGCTGTTTTTT.

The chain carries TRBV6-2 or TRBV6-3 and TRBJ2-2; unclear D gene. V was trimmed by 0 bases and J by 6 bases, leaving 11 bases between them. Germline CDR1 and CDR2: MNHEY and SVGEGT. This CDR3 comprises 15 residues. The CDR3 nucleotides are TGTGCCAGCAGTTACTCGATCCCCACCTCCGGGGAGCTGTTTTTT. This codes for CASSYSIPTSGELFF.

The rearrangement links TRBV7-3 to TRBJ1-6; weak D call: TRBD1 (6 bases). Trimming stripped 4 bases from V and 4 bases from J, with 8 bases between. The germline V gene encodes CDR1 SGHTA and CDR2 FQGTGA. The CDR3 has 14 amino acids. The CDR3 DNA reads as TGTGCCAGCAGCTCAGGGGATTATAATTCACCCCTCCACTTT. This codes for CASSSGDYNSPLHF.

In nucleotides, the CDR3 is TGCAGTGCTAGTGGTCTTTCGTTCGGTCAGCCCCAGCATTTT. Translation: CSASGLSFGQPQHF. J is TRBJ1-5 and V is TRBV20-1; the D is unclear. V lost 3 bases, J lost 6 bases, and 15 bases lay in between. The CDR3 sequence is 14 residues long. Germline V gives CDR1 DFQATT, CDR2 SNEGSKA (reference sequence).

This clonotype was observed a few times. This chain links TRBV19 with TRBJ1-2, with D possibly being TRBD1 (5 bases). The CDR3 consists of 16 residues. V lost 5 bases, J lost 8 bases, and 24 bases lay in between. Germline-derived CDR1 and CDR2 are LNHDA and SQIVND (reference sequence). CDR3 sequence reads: CASSLTGTLNTRGYTF. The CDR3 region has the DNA TGTGCCAGTAGTTTAACCGGGACGCTTAACACTCGGGGCTACACCTTC.

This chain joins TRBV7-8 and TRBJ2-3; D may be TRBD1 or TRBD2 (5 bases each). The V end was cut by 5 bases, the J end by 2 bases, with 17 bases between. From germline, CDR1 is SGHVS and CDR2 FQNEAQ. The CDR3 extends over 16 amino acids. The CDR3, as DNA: TGTGCCAGCAGCCGCCCAAGGTCGGGGACCACAGATACGCAGTATTTT. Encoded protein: CASSRPRSGTTDTQYF.

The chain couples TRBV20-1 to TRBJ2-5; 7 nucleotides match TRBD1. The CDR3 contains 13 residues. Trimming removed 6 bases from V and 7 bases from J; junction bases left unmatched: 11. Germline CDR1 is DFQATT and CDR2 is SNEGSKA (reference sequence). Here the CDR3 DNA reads TGCAGTGCCCCTCAGGACAGGCGCGGGACCCAGTACTTC. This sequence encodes CSAPQDRRGTQYF.

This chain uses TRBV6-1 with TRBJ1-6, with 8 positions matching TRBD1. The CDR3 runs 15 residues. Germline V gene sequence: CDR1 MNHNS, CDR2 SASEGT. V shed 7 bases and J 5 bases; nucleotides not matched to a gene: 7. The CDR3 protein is CASTPPTGDNSPLHF. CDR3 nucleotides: TGTGCCAGCACCCCCCCGACAGGGGATAATTCACCCCTCCACTTT.

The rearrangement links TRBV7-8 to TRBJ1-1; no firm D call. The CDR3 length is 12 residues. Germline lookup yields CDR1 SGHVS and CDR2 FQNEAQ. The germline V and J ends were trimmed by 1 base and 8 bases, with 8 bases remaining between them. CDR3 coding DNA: TGTGCCAGCAGCTTAGTGGCAGGAGAAGCTTTCTTT. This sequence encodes CASSLVAGEAFF.

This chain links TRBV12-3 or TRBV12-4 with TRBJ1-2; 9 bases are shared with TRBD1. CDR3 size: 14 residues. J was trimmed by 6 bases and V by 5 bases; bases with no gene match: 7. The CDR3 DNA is TGTGCCAGCAGTCGCCGGGACAGGGTTCATGGCTACACCTTC. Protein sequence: CASSRRDRVHGYTF.

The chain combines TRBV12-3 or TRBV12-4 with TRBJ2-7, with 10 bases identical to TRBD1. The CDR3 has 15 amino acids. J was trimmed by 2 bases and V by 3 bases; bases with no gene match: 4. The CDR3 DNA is TGTGCCAGCAGTTTGGGGGGACAGGGGACCTACGAGCAGTACTTC. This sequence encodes CASSLGGQGTYEQYF.

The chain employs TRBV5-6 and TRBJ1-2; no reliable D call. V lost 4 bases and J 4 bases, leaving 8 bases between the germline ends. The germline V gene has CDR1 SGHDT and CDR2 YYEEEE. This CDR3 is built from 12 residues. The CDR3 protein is CASSPDSYGYTF. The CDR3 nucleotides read TGTGCCAGCAGCCCGGACTCCTATGGCTACACCTTC.

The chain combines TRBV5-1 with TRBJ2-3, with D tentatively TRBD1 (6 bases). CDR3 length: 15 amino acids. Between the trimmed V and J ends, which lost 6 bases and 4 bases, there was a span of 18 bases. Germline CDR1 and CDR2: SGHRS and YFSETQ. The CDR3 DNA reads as TGCGCCAGCACCCTGTTGCAGGGGATATCAGATACGCAGTATTTT. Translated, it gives CASTLLQGISDTQYF.

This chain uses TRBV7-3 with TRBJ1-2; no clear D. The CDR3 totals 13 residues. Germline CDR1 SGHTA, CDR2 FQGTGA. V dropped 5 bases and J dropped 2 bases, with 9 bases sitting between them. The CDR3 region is CASSMQPNYGYTF. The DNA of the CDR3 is TGTGCCAGCAGCATGCAACCAAACTATGGCTACACCTTC. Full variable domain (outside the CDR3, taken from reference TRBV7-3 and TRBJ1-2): GAGVSQTPSNKVTEKGKYVELRCDPISGHTALYWYRQSLGQGPEFLIYFQGTGAADDSGLPNDRFFAVRPEGSVSTLKIQRTERGDSAVYLCASSMQPNYGYTFGSGTRLTVV.